Listed here are 21 T cell receptor beta chains from one sample, sequenced in a study of blood T cells in healthy people across ages. The second PCR ran 7 to 11 cycles with a sample-barcoded 5' primer and J-beta primers. TCRdb processed the 5' RACE reads anew with MiXCR; each CDR3 protein has one entry. The sample has about 970,000 distinct CDR3 sequences; around 54% are singletons. Material for sequencing was blood. The origin of the receptors is a woman aged 60-70 years in good health.

This clonotype was recorded many times. The chain has TRBV12-3 or TRBV12-4 and TRBJ1-5; 11 nucleotides align to TRBD1. V lost 5 bases, J lost 4 bases, and 4 bases stayed unmatched. CDR3 length: 15 amino acids. The CDR3 reads CASSNRDRGNQPQHF. CDR3 coding DNA: TGTGCCAGCAGTAACCGGGACAGGGGGAATCAGCCCCAGCATTTT.

The gene calls are TRBV11-1 and TRBJ1-6; 7 bases are a match to TRBD1. V gave up 5 bases and J gave up 8 bases; unmatched junction bases: 9. The germline V gene has CDR1 SGHAT and CDR2 FQDESV (reference sequence). The CDR3 consists of 15 residues. CDR3 DNA: TGTGCCAGCAGCAAACAGACAGGGACGGATTCACCCCTCCACTTT. This codes for CASSKQTGTDSPLHF.

This clonotype was detected only a few times. The genes are TRBV20-1 and TRBJ2-7; 10 nucleotides agree with TRBD2. The J call may be wrong; the DNA end is better matched by TRBJ2-5. The CDR3 contains 15 residues. Germline V gene sequence: CDR1 DFQATT, CDR2 SNEGSKA (reference sequence). DNA for the CDR3: TGCAGTGCTAGAGTCGCTAGCGGGAGTGGCGAGACCCAGTACTTC. Translating gives CSARVASGSGETQYF.

V gene TRBV12-3 or TRBV12-4 combines with J gene TRBJ2-3; D is perhaps TRBD1 (6 bases). This CDR3 spans 15 amino acids. Trimming pared 3 bases from V and 5 bases from J, leaving 15 bases between. In DNA, the CDR3 is TGTGCCAGCAGTTTCAGTCTACAGGGAAGAGATACGCAGTATTTT. It encodes CASSFSLQGRDTQYF.

The gene calls are TRBV7-2 and TRBJ2-6, with unresolved D. Germline CDR1 SGHTA, CDR2 FQGNSA. Trimming removed 0 bases at V and 10 bases at J, with 7 bases between. The CDR3 contains 13 residues. Written as DNA, the CDR3 is TGTGCCAGCAGCTTAGCGCTAGGGAACGTCCTGACTTTC. It translates to CASSLALGNVLTF.

This chain joins TRBV4-1 and TRBJ2-5; unclear D gene. V shed 0 bases and J shed 11 bases, with 13 bases lying between them. This CDR3 region has 13 residues. Germline CDR1 and CDR2: MGHRA and YSYEKL. CDR3 residues: CASSQEEFYGQYF. In DNA, the CDR3 is TGCGCCAGCAGCCAAGAGGAGTTCTACGGGCAGTACTTC.

V and J are TRBV21-1 and TRBJ2-3; TRBD1, the table's D call, lacks a check against the DNA. TRBV21-1 has pseudogene status. This CDR3 comprises 16 residues. The CDR3 DNA sequence: TGTGCCAGCAGCAAAGGACAGGGAGGTAGAACAGATACGCGGTATTTT. Its protein product is CASSKGQGGRTDTRYF.

The genes are TRBV27 and TRBJ2-7; D is possibly TRBD1 (5 bases). With 5 bases removed from V and 2 bases from J, the gap between germline ends came to 10 bases. The CDR3 is 13 amino acids. CDR1 and CDR2 from the germline V gene are MNHEY and SMNVEV (reference sequence). This chain's CDR3 is CASSVRVTYEQYF. The DNA of the CDR3 is TGTGCCAGCAGTGTCAGGGTCACCTACGAGCAGTACTTC.

This clonotype was seen a single time. This sequence joins TRBV7-6 and TRBJ2-3, with D possibly matching TRBD2 (6 bases). Trimming pared 5 bases from V and 2 bases from J, leaving 17 bases between. The germline V gene encodes CDR1 SGHVS and CDR2 FNYEAQ. The CDR3 totals 16 residues. In DNA form, the CDR3 reads TGTGCCAGCAGCCGAACCCCGGGACTCGACACAGATACGCAGTATTTT. Protein: CASSRTPGLDTDTQYF.

The chain joins TRBV2 to TRBJ2-3, with 9 bases identical to TRBD2. Germline V gives CDR1 SNHLY, CDR2 FYNNEI. The junction had 9 bases not matched to a gene; V was cut back by 6 bases and J by 2 bases. The CDR3 sequence is 16 residues long. The CDR3 DNA reads as TGTGCCAGCAGACAGACTAGCGGATCCATCACAGATACGCAGTATTTT. Residues: CASRQTSGSITDTQYF.

This clonotype was seen a few times. The chain couples TRBV6-1 to TRBJ1-5, with 9 bases matching TRBD1. The CDR3 length is 15 residues. The germline V gene has CDR1 MNHNS and CDR2 SASEGT. Trimming took 4 bases from V and 3 from J; bases not matched to a gene: 4. CDR3 nucleotides: TGTGCCAGCAGTGCCGGACAGGGGATCAATCAGCCCCAGCATTTT. Protein sequence: CASSAGQGINQPQHF.

The rearrangement joins TRBV15 to TRBJ2-7, with 7 bases aligning to TRBD2. The J segment lost 6 bases and the V segment lost 5 bases, leaving 13 bases of the junction unmatched. The CDR3 covers 15 residues. Germline V lookup: CDR1 LNHNV, CDR2 YYDKDF (reference sequence). The CDR3 nucleotides read TGTGCCACCAGCTCGGGCGGGAGATCGTACTCCGAGCAGTACTTC. This sequence encodes CATSSGGRSYSEQYF.

This clonotype turned up a few times. The V and J genes are TRBV12-3 or TRBV12-4 and TRBJ2-3; D not certain. CDR3 size: 15 residues. The V gene lost 4 bases and the J gene lost 7 bases, with 18 bases spanning the gap. Here the CDR3 reads CASSSIDPSLNTQYF. The CDR3 nucleotides are TGTGCCAGCAGTTCCATAGACCCGAGTTTGAATACGCAGTATTTT.

This rearrangement joins TRBV6-5 to TRBJ1-2; 8 nucleotides match TRBD1. J lost 0 bases, V lost 2 bases, and 5 bases had no gene match. This CDR3 has 16 residues. Germline CDR1 and CDR2: MNHEY and SVGAGI. The CDR3, as DNA: TGTGCCAGCAGTTACGCAGGGACAGGAACTAACTATGGCTACACCTTC. This sequence encodes CASSYAGTGTNYGYTF.

V and J are TRBV27 and TRBJ2-7; unclear D gene. Deletions cut 6 bases from V and 7 bases from J, with 4 bases between. The CDR3 extends over 9 amino acids. Looked up from germline, CDR1 is MNHEY and CDR2 is SMNVEV (reference sequence). The CDR3 sequence is CASRWEQYF. CDR3 DNA: TGTGCCAGCAGGTGGGAGCAGTACTTC.

The J gene is TRBJ1-1, the V gene TRBV7-9; D is undetermined. The CDR3 contains 12 residues. Trimming stripped 2 bases from V and 3 bases from J, with 4 bases between. Germline loops: CDR1 SEHNR, CDR2 FQNEAQ (reference sequence). The CDR3 here is CASSLFDTEAFF. The CDR3 nucleotides read TGTGCCAGCAGCTTATTCGACACTGAAGCTTTCTTT.

The chain carries TRBV2 and TRBJ2-7, with D perhaps matching TRBD2 (6 bases). The germline gives CDR1 SNHLY, CDR2 FYNNEI. The germline V and J ends were trimmed by 4 bases and 7 bases, with 17 bases remaining between them. The CDR3 covers 14 residues. The chain's CDR3 is CASSGVLAQNEQYF. The CDR3 nucleotides are TGTGCCAGCAGTGGTGTTCTAGCGCAAAATGAGCAGTACTTC.

This sequence joins TRBV7-2 and TRBJ2-5, with D unresolved. The germline V gene has CDR1 SGHTA and CDR2 FQGNSA. Deletions cut 5 bases from V and 0 bases from J, with 4 bases between. This CDR3 contains 12 residues. CDR3 nucleotides: TGTGCCAGCAGCACGGACCAAGAGACCCAGTACTTC. As protein: CASSTDQETQYF.

There are many counts of this clonotype. The rearrangement joins TRBV7-2 to TRBJ2-2; 9 bases fit TRBD1. Germline V gene data show CDR1 as SGHTA and CDR2 as FQGNSA. J was trimmed by 4 bases and V by 5 bases; bases with no gene match: 8. CDR3 length equals 16 residues. This CDR3 reads CASSARTGAGTGELFF. The CDR3 DNA reads TGTGCCAGCAGCGCACGGACAGGGGCTGGCACCGGGGAGCTGTTTTTT.

V and J are TRBV20-1 and TRBJ2-1; 11 nucleotides align to TRBD1. The CDR3 is made up of 14 amino acids. From germline, CDR1 is DFQATT and CDR2 SNEGSKA (reference sequence). J lost 10 bases, V lost 6 bases, and 11 bases had no gene match. CDR3 protein: CSAFPGQGGVEQFF. The CDR3 DNA follows: TGCAGTGCGTTCCCGGGACAGGGGGGTGTGGAGCAGTTCTTC.

There are a few counts of this clonotype. V gene TRBV12-3 or TRBV12-4 combines with J gene TRBJ1-5; 10 positions match TRBD1. The CDR3 loop spans 14 amino acids. V dropped 6 bases and J dropped 5; count of bases not matched to a gene: 4. The CDR3 sequence is CASSTDRGDQPQHF. DNA of the CDR3: TGTGCCAGCAGCACGGACAGGGGGGATCAGCCCCAGCATTTT.